Each of the 5 T cell receptor beta chains below was sequenced from the same sample in a study of CD8+CD57+ T cells in acquired aplastic anemia. According to the study, genomic DNA was the template for TCR beta VDJ and CDR3 profiling. TCRdb reprocessed the reads via MiXCR and lists one record per CDR3 protein. In the table there are over 200,000 distinct CDR3 sequences, over 60% of which are singletons. Sequencing input: sorted CD4+, CD8+, or CD8+CD57+ T cells (not recorded which) from PBMCs. The receptors stem from a human donor in good health.

This rearrangement joins TRBV20-1 to TRBJ1-5; TRBD1 aligns across 12 bases. The germline CDR1 and CDR2 sequences are DFQATT and SNEGSKA (reference sequence). Trimming at V came to 0 bases and at J to 6 bases, leaving 9 bases not matched to a gene. CDR3 length equals 17 residues. This CDR3 reads CSARDPRGDRGPQPQHF. The DNA of the CDR3 is TGCAGTGCTAGAGATCCTCGAGGGGACAGGGGGCCTCAGCCCCAGCATTTT.

The gene calls are TRBV19 and TRBJ1-1; 10 bases match TRBD1. This CDR3 region has 19 residues. Germline values: CDR1 LNHDA, CDR2 SQIVND (reference sequence). The V segment lost 3 bases and the J segment 6 bases; nucleotides outside the gene matches: 19. This CDR3 reads CASSIGDRTGDRGGAEAFF. The DNA for the CDR3 is TGTGCCAGTAGTATCGGGGATCGAACGGGGGACAGGGGAGGTGCTGAAGCTTTCTTT.

This clonotype was counted many times. J is TRBJ2-7 and V is TRBV13; 9 bases line up with TRBD1. The ends lost 0 bases at V and 3 bases at J; junction bases unmatched: 0. Germline V gene data show CDR1 as PRHDT and CDR2 as FYEKMQ (reference sequence). The CDR3 is made up of 14 amino acids. The CDR3 sequence is CASSLGGQGYEQYF. CDR3 in DNA: TGTGCCAGCAGCTTAGGGGGACAGGGCTACGAGCAGTACTTC.

The chain couples TRBV12-3 or TRBV12-4 to TRBJ2-1; 10 positions match TRBD2. The CDR3 is 14 amino acids. Germline trimming cut 10 bases from V and 4 bases from J; bases unmatched to any gene: 7. In DNA, the CDR3 is TGTGCCATCCGTTCTAGCGGGGGATACAATGAGCAGTTCTTC. Translated, it gives CAIRSSGGYNEQFF.

This clonotype was counted a few times. J is TRBJ2-6 and V is TRBV19, with D unresolved. CDR3 length: 14 amino acids. Trimming left V 5 bases short and J 0 bases short, with 5 bases between. CDR1 and CDR2 from the germline V gene are LNHDA and SQIVND (reference sequence). The CDR3 sequence is CASSLSSGANVLTF. CDR3 DNA sequence: TGTGCCAGTAGTTTGTCCTCTGGGGCCAACGTCCTGACTTTC.